Shown below are 24 T cell receptor beta chains from a single sample sequenced in a study of T cell responses to AZD1222 COVID-19 vaccine. Some clones are missing from TCRdb's copy, which holds only in-frame ones; the method was immunoSEQ multiplex PCR. The table lists 84,000 or so clones, over 85% of them singletons. The material was peripheral blood, obtained on day 0 of AZD1222 vaccination. The receptors originated from an adult in good health.

The rearrangement joins TRBV5-1 to TRBJ2-1; weak D call: TRBD2 (5 bases). The CDR3 runs 14 residues. CDR1 and CDR2 (germline): SGHRS, YFSETQ. The germline V and J ends were trimmed by 6 bases and 6 bases, with 16 bases remaining between them. In nucleotides, the CDR3 is TGCGCCAGCACGGGGAGCCTTTCGGTCAATGAGCAGTTCTTC. Protein product: CASTGSLSVNEQFF.

This chain joins TRBV5-8 and TRBJ2-5, with TRBD2 identical over 10 bases. Germline assignment: CDR1 SGHTS and CDR2 YDEGEE. The CDR3 extends over 16 amino acids. V was clipped by 2 bases and J by 0 bases; unmatched bases: 4. CDR3 DNA: TGTGCCAGCAGCTTAGGTCTAGCGGGGGACCAAGAGACCCAGTACTTC. It encodes CASSLGLAGDQETQYF.

As regards this clone: At one of its ends the junction is not consistent with the germline gene, which may arise from a read error. The V gene is TRBV7-7, the J gene TRBJ2-5; TRBD1 agrees at 7 bases. The CDR3 contains 15 residues. In germline, CDR1 is SSHAT, CDR2 FNYEAQ (reference sequence). In DNA, the CDR3 is TGTGCTAGCAGCCCCCGAACAGGGGTTTTAGAGACCCAGTACTTC. This encodes CASSPRTGVLETQYF.

This clone was counted between two and nine times. The chain recombines TRBV5-1 with TRBJ2-7; possibly TRBD1 or TRBD2 for D (5 bases each). The CDR3 length is 15 residues. V lost 0 bases, J lost 4 bases, and 14 bases lay in between. Germline V gene lookup returns CDR1 SGHRS and CDR2 YFSETQ. CDR3 bases: TGCGCCAGCAGCTTGGCCGCTCAAGAGGGGTACGAGCAGTACTTC. Its protein is CASSLAAQEGYEQYF. Looking up the rest from reference TRBV5-1 and TRBJ2-7 gives the full variable domain: KAGVTQTPRYLIKTRGQQVTLSCSPISGHRSVSWYQQTPGQGLQFLFEYFSETQRNKGNFPGRFSGRQFSNSRSEMNVSTLELGDSALYLCASSLAAQEGYEQYFGPGTRLTVT.

This chain uses TRBV5-1 with TRBJ1-3; D not certain. The CDR3 sequence is 16 residues long. V lost 5 bases and J lost 0, with 15 bases in between. The germline V gene has CDR1 SGHRS and CDR2 YFSETQ. CDR3 sequence (DNA): TGCGCCAGCAGGCCCACCGGGATACCCTCTGGAAACACCATATATTTT. Protein: CASRPTGIPSGNTIYF. Together with reference TRBV5-1 and TRBJ1-3, the CDR3 gives the full variable domain: KAGVTQTPRYLIKTRGQQVTLSCSPISGHRSVSWYQQTPGQGLQFLFEYFSETQRNKGNFPGRFSGRQFSNSRSEMNVSTLELGDSALYLCASRPTGIPSGNTIYFGEGSWLTVV.

V usage is TRBV27 and J usage is TRBJ2-1; TRBD1 or TRBD2 may be the D gene (5 bases each). CDR3 length: 14 residues. The germline V and J ends were trimmed by 3 bases and 7 bases, with 13 bases remaining between them. Germline lookup yields CDR1 MNHEY and CDR2 SMNVEV (reference sequence). The CDR3 sequence: CASSFYAGGNEQFF. The DNA of the CDR3 is TGTGCCAGCAGTTTTTACGCTGGGGGAAATGAGCAGTTCTTC.

This clone has only one observation. DNA of the CDR3: TGCAGCGTTGAAGGGAGTAATGAAAAACTGTTTTTT. Amino acid sequence: CSVEGSNEKLFF. The chain carries TRBV29-1 and TRBJ1-4; D ambiguous. V shed 1 base and J shed 4 bases, with 4 bases lying between them. Germline-derived CDR1 and CDR2 are SQVTM and ANQGSEA. This CDR3 has 12 amino acids. The full variable domain, with the rest looked up from reference TRBV29-1 and TRBJ1-4, is SAVISQKPSRDICQRGTSLTIQCQVDSQVTMMFWYRQQPGQSLTLIATANQGSEATYESGFVIDKFPISRPNLTFSTLTVSNMSPEDSSIYLCSVEGSNEKLFFGSGTQLSVL.

The chain is built from TRBV5-1 and TRBJ1-1, with TRBD1 as a possible D gene (6 bases). V shed 0 bases and J shed 4 bases, with 16 bases lying between them. This CDR3 region has 16 residues. Germline CDR1 is SGHRS and CDR2 is YFSETQ. In DNA form, the CDR3 reads TGCGCCAGCAGCTTGGTTTTGGGAGGGGGTCGCACTGAAGCTTTCTTT. It translates to CASSLVLGGGRTEAFF.

This chain joins TRBV7-8 and TRBJ1-2; TRBD1 might be the D (5 bases). Germline V gene sequence: CDR1 SGHVS, CDR2 FQNEAQ. There are 14 residues in the CDR3. V lost 6 bases to trimming and J lost 3 bases, with 14 bases between them. The CDR3 DNA is TGTGCCAGCAGGGGGGACGGTGGATACTATGGCTACACCTTC. Protein product: CASRGDGGYYGYTF.

The chain couples TRBV27 to TRBJ2-3; a possible D gene is TRBD1 (6 bases). The V end was cut by 2 bases, the J end by 2 bases, with 14 bases between. Per the germline V gene, CDR1 is MNHEY and CDR2 is SMNVEV (reference sequence). This CDR3 has 16 residues. This CDR3 is CASSLVAGAFTDTQYF. The CDR3 DNA reads as TGTGCCAGCAGTTTAGTGGCAGGGGCTTTCACAGATACGCAGTATTTT.

The V call is TRBV19, the J call TRBJ2-2; no reliable D call. Trimming pared 3 bases from V and 1 base from J, leaving 18 bases between. Per germline, CDR1 LNHDA and CDR2 SQIVND (reference sequence). The CDR3 sequence is 18 residues long. CDR3 DNA: TGTGCCAGTAGTATGGTAGGTGAGAATCACAAGAACACCGGGGAGCTGTTTTTT. As protein: CASSMVGENHKNTGELFF.

This clone has only one observation. V is TRBV6-2 or TRBV6-3 and J is TRBJ2-1; 8 bases fit TRBD2. The V segment lost 5 bases and the J segment 3 bases; nucleotides outside the gene matches: 6. Germline CDR1 MNHEY, CDR2 SVGEGT. This CDR3 is built from 15 residues. CDR3 bases: TGTGCCAGCAGTGACCAGCGGGGGAGCTACAATGAGCAGTTCTTC. Amino acids: CASSDQRGSYNEQFF.

The V call is TRBV6-5, the J call TRBJ1-1; D may be TRBD1 (5 bases). CDR1 and CDR2 from the germline V gene are MNHEY and SVGAGI. The germline V and J ends were trimmed by 0 bases and 2 bases, with 13 bases remaining between them. This CDR3 region has 16 residues. Here the CDR3 DNA reads TGTGCCAGCAGTTACTCGACGGGCGGGGGAAACACTGAAGCTTTCTTT. Amino acid sequence: CASSYSTGGGNTEAFF.

The CDR3 protein is CASSLEWAYGYTF. The DNA of the CDR3 is TGTGCCAGCAGCTTGGAGTGGGCCTATGGCTACACCTTC. This chain joins TRBV5-4 and TRBJ1-2; D call uncertain. Trimming took 0 bases from V and 4 from J, leaving 7 bases between them. Germline V lookup: CDR1 SGHNT, CDR2 YYREEE (reference sequence). There are 13 residues in the CDR3.

The chain couples TRBV7-9 to TRBJ2-5, with 8 bases aligning to TRBD2. CDR1 is SEHNR and CDR2 is FQNEAQ in the germline V gene (reference sequence). This CDR3 has 18 amino acids. V lost 4 bases, J lost 5 bases, and 18 bases stayed unmatched. Written as DNA, the CDR3 is TGTGCCAGCAGCTCTCCCCCCTCGGGGGGGCCCGGGTGGGAGACCCAGTACTTC. Translated: CASSSPPSGGPGWETQYF. The full variable domain, completed using reference TRBV7-9 and TRBJ2-5, is DTGVSQNPRHKITKRGQNVTFRCDPISEHNRLYWYRQTLGQGPEFLTYFQNEAQLEKSRLLSDRFSAERPKGSFSTLEIQRTEQGDSAMYLCASSSPPSGGPGWETQYFGPGTRLLVL.

This chain uses TRBV6-5 with TRBJ1-3, with no clear D. The CDR3 covers 14 residues. Germline lookup yields CDR1 MNHEY and CDR2 SVGAGI. Between the trimmed V and J ends, which lost 6 bases and 2 bases, there was a span of 11 bases. The CDR3 coding sequence is TGTGCCAGCAGCGCCGGGAATCCTGGAAACACCATATATTTT. Translating it yields CASSAGNPGNTIYF.

The V call is TRBV4-2, the J call TRBJ2-7; D might be TRBD2 (7 bases). V was cut by 4 bases and J by 4 bases, with 23 bases left in between. The CDR3 has 17 residues. Germline V gene data show CDR1 as LGHNA and CDR2 as YNFKEQ. The CDR3 DNA reads TGTGCCAGCAGCCCAAGGGACATCGCCAGGGGAGGGTACGAGCAGTACTTC. This sequence encodes CASSPRDIARGGYEQYF.

The chain couples TRBV19 to TRBJ2-7; TRBD2 matches at 11 bases. The CDR3 spans 16 residues. From germline, CDR1 is LNHDA and CDR2 SQIVND (reference sequence). Trimming cost V 4 bases and J 4 bases; bases outside gene matches: 9. The CDR3: CASSTPTGLADYEQYF. CDR3 nucleotides: TGTGCCAGTAGTACCCCCACGGGACTAGCGGATTACGAGCAGTACTTC.

The V gene is TRBV11-2, the J gene TRBJ1-2; D might be TRBD1 (5 bases). This CDR3 comprises 14 residues. Germline assignment: CDR1 SGHAT and CDR2 FQNNGV. V lost 7 bases and J lost 6, with 18 bases in between. The DNA of the CDR3 is TGTGCCAGCAACCCCGCAGGGAGGAATCATGGCTACACCTTC. Residues: CASNPAGRNHGYTF.

The chain employs TRBV4-1 and TRBJ2-3; tentative D call: TRBD2 (7 bases). The CDR3 runs to 17 residues. Germline CDR1 and CDR2: MGHRA and YSYEKL. Trimming removed 4 bases at V and 0 bases at J, with 17 bases between. DNA of the CDR3: TGCGCCAGCAGCCGAGGCGGGGGCCTGACTAGCACAGATACGCAGTATTTT. This codes for CASSRGGGLTSTDTQYF.

V and J are TRBV6-6 and TRBJ1-5; 8 positions agree with TRBD1. The trim removed 5 bases at V and 6 bases at J, leaving 3 bases unmatched. CDR1 MNHNY and CDR2 SVGAGI come from the germline V gene (reference sequence). CDR3 length: 13 amino acids. Here the CDR3 DNA reads TGTGCCAGCAGTACGGACAGGGTTCAGCCCCAGCATTTT. Amino acids: CASSTDRVQPQHF.

This clone has only one observation. The chain links TRBV19 to TRBJ2-3; 7 nucleotides match TRBD2. CDR1 LNHDA and CDR2 SQIVND come from the germline V gene (reference sequence). The CDR3 is 14 residues long. V trimming: 3 bases; J trimming: 2 bases; junction bases outside the gene matches: 2. CDR3 nucleotides: TGTGCCAGTAGTATCGGGACTATCACAGATACGCAGTATTTT. Protein: CASSIGTITDTQYF.

This clone occurred once. The V call is TRBV3-1 (or the pseudogene TRBV3-2), the J call TRBJ2-4, with TRBD2 matching 7 bases. V was pared by 4 bases and J by 9 bases, with 6 bases of the junction left unmatched. This CDR3 contains 13 residues. The germline V gene encodes CDR1 LGHDT and CDR2 YNNKEL (reference sequence). CDR3 sequence reads: CASSPLPSGIQYF. CDR3 bases: TGTGCCAGCAGCCCTCTGCCTAGCGGCATTCAGTACTTC.

This chain uses TRBV5-6 with TRBJ2-5; the D is unclear. The V gene lost 1 base and the J gene lost 0 bases, with 7 bases spanning the gap. CDR1 is SGHDT, CDR2 YYEEEE, per germline. CDR3 size: 14 residues. CDR3 coding DNA: TGTGCCAGCAGCTTGAGGTTCAACCAAGAGACCCAGTACTTC. Translating it yields CASSLRFNQETQYF.